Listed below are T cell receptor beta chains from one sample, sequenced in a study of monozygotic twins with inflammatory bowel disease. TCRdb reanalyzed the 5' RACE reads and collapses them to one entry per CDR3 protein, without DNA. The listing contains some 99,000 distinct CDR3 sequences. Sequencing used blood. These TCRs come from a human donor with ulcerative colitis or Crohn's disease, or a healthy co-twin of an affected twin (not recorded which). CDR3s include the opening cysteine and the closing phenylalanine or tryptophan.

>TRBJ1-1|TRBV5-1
CASNDRPKGVTEAFF
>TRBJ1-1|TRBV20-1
CSAREGSLVGGNTEAFF
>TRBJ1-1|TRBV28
CASRPRGQGDTEAFF
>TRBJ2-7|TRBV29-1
CSVGMDSPPEGVEQYF
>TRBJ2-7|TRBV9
CASSIAPEREQYF
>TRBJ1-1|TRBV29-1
CSVRAFGGATYENTEAFF
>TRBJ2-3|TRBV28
CAIDSGSGDTDTQYF
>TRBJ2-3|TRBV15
CATSRGQGGGTDTQYF
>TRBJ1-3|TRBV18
CASSPNPGDKHSGNTIYF
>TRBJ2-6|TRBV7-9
CASSSPTGANVLTF
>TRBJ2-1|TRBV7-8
CASSAGMVNEQFF
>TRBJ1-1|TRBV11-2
CASSLASTGRTEAFF
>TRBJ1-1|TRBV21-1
CASSQAPYHRGMNTEAFF
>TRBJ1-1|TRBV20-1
CSAPRVLNTEAFF
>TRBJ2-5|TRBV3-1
CASSPRQGRVELAKETQYF
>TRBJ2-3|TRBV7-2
CASSLESGGTDTQYF
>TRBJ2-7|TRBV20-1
CSASGRALYEQYF
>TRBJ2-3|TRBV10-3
CAISESGRGFTDTQYF
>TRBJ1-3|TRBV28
CASSSGPISGNTIYF
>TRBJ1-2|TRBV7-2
CASSPRTLANYGYTF
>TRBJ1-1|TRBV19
CATNDRNTEAFF
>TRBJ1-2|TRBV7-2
CASSSLSDGTYGYTF
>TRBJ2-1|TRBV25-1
CASSSSGGAFHEQFF
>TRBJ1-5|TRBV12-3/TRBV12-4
CASSFGAGGAPQHF
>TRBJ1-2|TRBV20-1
CNAATSDYGYTF
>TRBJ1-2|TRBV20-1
CSARGSSYYGYTF
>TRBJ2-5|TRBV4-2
CASSQDASVGLNLLETQYF
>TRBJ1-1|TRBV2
CASSNSQRLAEAFF
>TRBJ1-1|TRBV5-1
CASSLFQGNTEAFF